The 14 T cell receptor beta chains below were found in one sample sequenced in a study of blood T cell repertoires in COVID-19 (dated by TCRdb to 2018 to 2021). The library was produced with the immunoSEQ multiplex PCR assay. Here the immuneACCESS table is served through TCRdb, limited to in-frame sequences with V and J called. Missing clones are a known gap in these copies; in checked studies unresolved V genes cover under half, and the rest lacks a known reason. The sample data list under 200,000 clones, and approximately 84% of these were observed just once. 2.5% to 3% of the sample lies in the top ten. Material: peripheral blood. These receptor sequences come from a woman at least 80 years old with COVID-19, enrolled during active disease.

CDR3 region: CASSSLAGGDYEQYF. CDR3 DNA sequence: TGCGCCAGCAGCTCGTTAGCGGGGGGCGACTACGAGCAGTACTTC. The chain couples TRBV5-1 to TRBJ2-7; 10 nucleotides line up with TRBD2. CDR1 is SGHRS, CDR2 YFSETQ, per germline. This CDR3 is 15 amino acids long. Unmatched junction bases numbered 6, after V lost 3 bases and J lost 3 bases. Full variable domain (outside the CDR3, taken from reference TRBV5-1 and TRBJ2-7): KAGVTQTPRYLIKTRGQQVTLSCSPISGHRSVSWYQQTPGQGLQFLFEYFSETQRNKGNFPGRFSGRQFSNSRSEMNVSTLELGDSALYLCASSSLAGGDYEQYFGPGTRLTVT.

The chain links TRBV10-3 to TRBJ1-2, with 12 positions matching TRBD1. V shed 0 bases and J 8 bases; nucleotides not matched to a gene: 1. This CDR3 has 14 residues. Germline assignment: CDR1 ENHRY and CDR2 SYGVKD. CDR3 in amino acids: CAISESGTGGGYTF. In DNA form, the CDR3 reads TGTGCCATCAGTGAGTCGGGGACAGGGGGCGGCTACACCTTC.

The chain recombines TRBV30 with TRBJ2-5, with D unresolved. Germline CDR1 reads GTSNPN; CDR2 reads SVGIG (reference sequence). CDR3 length: 13 amino acids. With 0 bases removed from V and 2 bases from J, the gap between germline ends came to 7 bases. The CDR3 bases are TGTGCCTGGAGTGTGTCATTGCAAGAGACCCAGTACTTC. As protein: CAWSVSLQETQYF.

The V gene is TRBV7-2, the J gene TRBJ1-5, with TRBD1 identical over 7 bases. Germline trimming cut 3 bases from V and 7 bases from J; bases unmatched to any gene: 3. The CDR3 runs to 13 residues. Per the germline V gene, CDR1 is SGHTA and CDR2 is FQGNSA. DNA for the CDR3: TGTGCCAGCAGCTTCCAGGGGGACCAGCCCCAGCATTTT. Its translation: CASSFQGDQPQHF.

This chain joins TRBV30 and TRBJ1-4; D remains unclear. With 3 bases removed from V and 7 bases from J, the gap between germline ends came to 18 bases. The CDR3 sequence is 15 residues long. Germline CDR1 and CDR2: GTSNPN and SVGIG (reference sequence). This chain's CDR3 is CAWSAPGQRSEKLFF. CDR3 DNA: TGTGCCTGGAGCGCCCCCGGCCAACGGAGTGAAAAACTGTTTTTT.

The chain is built from TRBV4-2 and TRBJ2-7, with TRBD2 matching 13 bases. V lost 6 bases to trimming and J lost 3 bases; unmatched junction nucleotides: 8. From germline, CDR1 is LGHNA and CDR2 YNFKEQ. This CDR3 has 16 amino acids. CDR3 residues: CASRELAGGPNYEQYF. Written as DNA, the CDR3 is TGTGCCAGCAGGGAACTAGCGGGAGGGCCGAACTACGAGCAGTACTTC.

V gene TRBV10-3 combines with J gene TRBJ2-5, with 8 bases that match TRBD1. This CDR3 spans 14 amino acids. V lost 4 bases to trimming and J lost 2 bases; unmatched junction nucleotides: 3. CDR1 and CDR2 (germline): ENHRY, SYGVKD. This CDR3 is CAISGQGAQETQYF. In DNA form, the CDR3 reads TGTGCCATCAGTGGGCAGGGGGCACAAGAGACCCAGTACTTC.

This clone was seen just once. The rearrangement links TRBV11-2 to TRBJ2-1; 8 nucleotides match TRBD1. The CDR3 runs to 15 residues. CDR1 SGHAT and CDR2 FQNNGV come from the germline V gene. Unmatched junction bases numbered 9, after V lost 5 bases and J lost 6 bases. The CDR3, as DNA: TGTGCCAGCAGCCCTCCGGCAGGGGGCCGCAATGAGCAGTTCTTC. This sequence encodes CASSPPAGGRNEQFF.

This chain connects TRBV6-2 or TRBV6-3 to TRBJ2-5; D not resolved. V was shortened by 2 bases and J by 5 bases, with 3 bases between the two germline ends. Germline-derived CDR1 and CDR2 are MNHEY and SVGEGT. The CDR3 sequence is 11 residues long. CDR3 nucleotides: TGTGCCAGCAGTTACCTGGAGACCCAGTACTTC. It translates to CASSYLETQYF.

The genes are TRBV18 and TRBJ1-4; D is possibly TRBD1 (5 bases). Germline loops: CDR1 KGHSH, CDR2 LQKENI. Trimming took off 9 bases at V and 8 bases at J, with 16 bases between the two ends. The CDR3 is 13 amino acids. CDR3 protein: CASRPATEEKLFF. The CDR3 nucleotides read TGTGCCAGTCGCCCCGCGACAGAAGAAAAACTGTTTTTT. Combining the CDR3 with reference TRBV18 and TRBJ1-4 gives the whole variable domain NAGVMQNPRHLVRRRGQEARLRCSPMKGHSHVYWYRQLPEEGLKFMVYLQKENIIDESGMPKERFSAEFPKEGPSILRIQQVVRGDSAAYFCASRPATEEKLFFGSGTQLSVL.

This chain links TRBV9 with TRBJ2-2; D gene ambiguous. Germline CDR1 reads SGDLS; CDR2 reads YYNGEE. With 0 bases removed from V and 4 bases from J, the gap between germline ends came to 10 bases. The CDR3 spans 15 residues. CDR3 protein: CASSVELLGTGELFF. DNA for the CDR3: TGTGCCAGCAGCGTAGAACTCCTAGGCACCGGGGAGCTGTTTTTT. Supplemented by reference TRBV9 and TRBJ2-2, the full variable domain reads DSGVTQTPKHLITATGQRVTLRCSPRSGDLSVYWYQQSLDQGLQFLIQYYNGEERAKGNILERFSAQQFPDLHSELNLSSLELGDSALYFCASSVELLGTGELFFGEGSRLTVL.

The V call is TRBV7-3, the J call TRBJ2-7; the D gene is possibly TRBD1 (5 bases). The CDR3 has 15 amino acids. The germline V and J ends were trimmed by 4 bases and 0 bases, with 13 bases remaining between them. From germline, CDR1 is SGHTA and CDR2 FQGTGA. Written as DNA, the CDR3 is TGTGCCAGCAGCTGGGTAGGGGCAAACTCCTACGAGCAGTACTTC. Translation: CASSWVGANSYEQYF.

This chain joins TRBV7-3 and TRBJ2-3, with 12 bases fitting TRBD1. Germline CDR1 and CDR2: SGHTA and FQGTGA. CDR3 length: 17 amino acids. Trimming took 5 bases from V and 0 from J; bases not matched to a gene: 6. CDR3 DNA: TGTGCCAGCAGCCCGGGGACAGGGGGCCCTAGCACAGATACGCAGTATTTT. As protein: CASSPGTGGPSTDTQYF.

This clone showed up just a few times. The chain links TRBV6-2 or TRBV6-3 to TRBJ2-7, with D possibly matching TRBD2 (6 bases). The CDR3 extends over 13 amino acids. V was trimmed by 2 bases and J by 7 bases, leaving 12 bases between them. Germline CDR1 reads MNHEY; CDR2 reads SVGEGT. The CDR3 reads CASSYTGVREQYF. The CDR3 DNA reads as TGTGCCAGCAGTTACACGGGAGTACGGGAGCAGTACTTC.